This TCR beta chain was sequenced for a study of blood T cell repertoires in COVID-19. Looked up from germline, CDR1 is MNHEY and CDR2 is SVGAGI. The CDR3 has 14 residues. Trimming took off 11 bases at V and 5 bases at J, with 21 bases between the two ends. One Seattle source followed patients from active infection through their disease course. Clones were read by immunoSEQ multiplex PCR, and TCRdb kept only the in-frame ones, dropping some. The data show more than 300,000 clones, about 89% seen once. This chain links TRBV6-5 with TRBJ1-1; possibly TRBD1 for D (6 bases). Sequencing was performed on peripheral blood. The sequence was collected from a woman aged 30 to 39 with COVID-19, enrolled during active disease. The CDR3 DNA reads as TGTGCCGGCTCATTTAGTGGGGGCATGACTGAAGCTTTCTTT. Encoded protein: CAGSFSGGMTEAFF.